These T cell receptor beta chains were read from a single sample in a study of T cell therapy after organ transplantation. Antigen specificity for these receptors is unknown. Clones were read by immunoSEQ multiplex PCR, and TCRdb kept only the in-frame ones, dropping some. The sample carries more than 15,000 clones, roughly 87% recorded once. Sequencing used CD8+ T cells from blood, obtained after autologous CMV-specific T cell therapy. These receptors were taken from a human patient who had received a solid organ transplant and had CMV disease. Some T cells could come from the graft donor. Both conserved end residues are part of each CDR3. The D gene is left open where the match is weak. Clone size is stated in some rows and not others, as once, few, many or a class when expanded.

size	V	D	J	DNA	CDR3
.	TRBV5-1	TRBD1	TRBJ2-1	TGCGCCAGCAGCCCCCGGACAGGGGGCTTGGACAATGAGCAGTTCTTC	CASSPRTGGLDNEQFF
.	TRBV19	.	TRBJ1-2	TGTGCCAGTAGTATCCAGTTTTTGGGACCTGGCTACACCTTC	CASSIQFLGPGYTF
once	TRBV4-3	TRBD1	TRBJ2-7	TGCGCCAGCAGCCAAGGGGACAGAACCTACGAGCAGTACTTC	CASSQGDRTYEQYF
.	TRBV6-1	TRBD2	TRBJ2-3	TGTGCCAGCAGTGAAAGTCTAGCGGGAGGGTGGGGAACAGATACGCAGTATTTT	CASSESLAGGWGTDTQYF
.	TRBV6-1	.	TRBJ1-5	TGTGCCAGCAGTGAAGGGACACGCGTCGATCAGCCCCAGCATTTT	CASSEGTRVDQPQHF
once	TRBV28	.	TRBJ1-2	TGTGCCAGCAGTCACCTGACAGAAAACTATGGCTACACCTTC	CASSHLTENYGYTF
.	TRBV27	.	TRBJ2-7	TGTGCCAGCAGTCTCCGGAACCTGTACGAGCAGTACTTC	CASSLRNLYEQYF
.	TRBV5-8	TRBD1	TRBJ2-7	TGTGCCAGCAGCTTGAATGTCAGACAGGGCCACTACGAGCAGTACTTC	CASSLNVRQGHYEQYF
.	TRBV4-3	TRBD1	TRBJ2-7	TGCGCCAGCAGCCAAGATAAGTCCTGGGACAGGGGGCTCGAGCAGTACTTC	CASSQDKSWDRGLEQYF
few	TRBV29-1	TRBD2	TRBJ2-7	TGCAGCGTTGAGGCCGGGGGGGGCTACGAGCAGTACTTC	CSVEAGGGYEQYF
.	TRBV16	.	TRBJ1-2	TGTGCCAGCAGCGAGAACTCCGGCCTTGGCTACACCTTC	CASSENSGLGYTF
.	TRBV4-1	TRBD1	TRBJ1-5	TGCGCCAGCAGCCAAGAACAGGGGCGACGGCCCCAGCATTTT	CASSQEQGRRPQHF
.	TRBV4-1	TRBD1	TRBJ1-1	TGCGCCAGCAGCCGACAGGGGCTGGTGAACACTGAAGCTTTCTTT	CASSRQGLVNTEAFF
.	TRBV4-1	.	TRBJ2-1	TGCGCCAGCAGCCAAGATGTTTCACAGTACAATGAGCAGTTCTTC	CASSQDVSQYNEQFF
.	TRBV6-5	.	TRBJ1-5	TGTGCCAGCAGTACTGGAGGGGAAGGCAATCAGCCCCAGCATTTT	CASSTGGEGNQPQHF
few	TRBV27	TRBD1	TRBJ1-5	TGTGCCAGCAGTCCCACAGGGGGCAAGGGACAGCCCCAGCATTTT	CASSPTGGKGQPQHF
.	TRBV7-9	TRBD2	TRBJ2-2	TGTGCCAGCAGCTTAACAGCGGGACCCGGGGAGCTGTTTTTT	CASSLTAGPGELFF
.	TRBV7-8	.	TRBJ1-4	TGTGCCAGCAGCTTAGCTCTGACGCCCACTAATGAAAAACTGTTTTTT	CASSLALTPTNEKLFF
.	TRBV4-3	.	TRBJ2-4	TGCGCCAGCAGCCAAGCTTTGGCAGGCCTAGCCAAAAACATTCAGTACTTC	CASSQALAGLAKNIQYF
.	TRBV27	TRBD2	TRBJ2-1	TGTGCCAGCAGTTTATCTCTAGCGGGAGGGCTATACAATGAGCAGTTCTTC	CASSLSLAGGLYNEQFF
.	TRBV11-2	TRBD1	TRBJ2-3	TGTGCCAGCAGCTTAGGACAGGGCCTCTCTCTAGATACGCAGTATTTT	CASSLGQGLSLDTQYF
.	TRBV11-2	.	TRBJ1-4	TGTGCCAGCAGCTTAGATTGGACAGAGAACGACTTTAATGAAAAACTGTTTTTT	CASSLDWTENDFNEKLFF
.	TRBV6-5	.	TRBJ1-1	TGTGCCAGCAGTTACTCGAAAGGGTCCGGATTTGAAGCTTTCTTT	CASSYSKGSGFEAFF
.	TRBV6-5	TRBD1	TRBJ2-3	TGTGCCAGCAGCTACGGAACAGGGGGCACAGATACGCAGTATTTT	CASSYGTGGTDTQYF
.	TRBV7-9	.	TRBJ2-7	TGTGCCAGCAGCGACAGCGGTTGGGACGAGCAGTACTTC	CASSDSGWDEQYF
.	TRBV6-4	TRBD1	TRBJ1-2	TGTGCCAGCAGTTCTACAGGGGGCGCGGATGGCTACACCTTC	CASSSTGGADGYTF
.	TRBV7-9	TRBD1	TRBJ2-1	TGTGCCAGCAGCCCCCCGAGGGGGCTCAATGAGCAGTTCTTC	CASSPPRGLNEQFF
.	TRBV19	TRBD2	TRBJ2-3	TGTGCCAGTAGGCGGGGACTAGCGGGTTTGGATACGCAGTATTTT	CASRRGLAGLDTQYF
.	TRBV19	.	TRBJ1-5	TGTGCCAGTAGTATAAGGGACAACAATCAGCCCCAGCATTTT	CASSIRDNNQPQHF
.	TRBV7-9	.	TRBJ1-4	TGTGCCAGCAGCCCAGAAGGACTTGTTGAAAAACTGTTTTTT	CASSPEGLVEKLFF
.	TRBV6-5	TRBD1	TRBJ2-2	TGTGCCAGCAGTTACTCCACAGGGGGGACCGGGGAGCTGTTTTTT	CASSYSTGGTGELFF
.	TRBV7-9	.	TRBJ1-2	TGTGCCAGCAGCTTTGCAGGCACTAACTATGGCTACACCTTC	CASSFAGTNYGYTF
.	TRBV19	TRBD1	TRBJ1-1	TGTGCCAGTAATAACTTTCGACAGGGAGGAAACACTGAAGCTTTCTTT	CASNNFRQGGNTEAFF
.	TRBV7-8	.	TRBJ2-7	TGTGCCAGCAGCTTGGTGAACGAGCAGTACTTC	CASSLVNEQYF
.	TRBV11-2	TRBD1	TRBJ2-7	TGTGCCAGCAGCCGTAGACAGGGGAGCTACGAGCAGTACTTC	CASSRRQGSYEQYF
few	TRBV5-1	TRBD2	TRBJ2-7	TGCGCCAGCAGCTTGGCACTAGCGGGGAGCCCCTACGAGCAGTACTTC	CASSLALAGSPYEQYF
.	TRBV2	.	TRBJ1-2	TGTGCCAGCAGTGAGGGAGGAGACCCTAACTATGGCTACACCTTC	CASSEGGDPNYGYTF
.	TRBV27	.	TRBJ2-7	TGTGCCAGCAGTTTAGCGGGACCATACTACGAGCAGTACTTC	CASSLAGPYYEQYF
.	TRBV9	TRBD1	TRBJ1-5	TGTGCCAGCAGCGAGGTCAGGGGGCCTAGCAATCAGCCCCAGCATTTT	CASSEVRGPSNQPQHF
few	TRBV9	.	TRBJ1-1	TGTGCCAGCAGCGTGGGGTCTGGGAGCTTCACTGAAGCTTTCTTT	CASSVGSGSFTEAFF
.	TRBV12-5	TRBD1	TRBJ2-3	TGTGCTAGTAGACCGGGACAGCCCGATACGCAGTATTTT	CASRPGQPDTQYF
.	TRBV7-2	TRBD1	TRBJ2-7	TGTGCCAGCAGCTTGGGGGGACAGGGGGTTTTTGAGCAGTACTTC	CASSLGGQGVFEQYF
.	TRBV4-1	TRBD2	TRBJ2-7	TGCGCCAGCAGCACGGGACTAGCGACGGAATACGAGCAGTACTTC	CASSTGLATEYEQYF
.	TRBV5-1	TRBD1	TRBJ2-2	TGCGCCAGCAGCTTGGAGGGGGCTGTAGCCGGGGAGCTGTTTTTT	CASSLEGAVAGELFF
.	TRBV2	TRBD2	TRBJ2-3	TGTGCCATCCCAATGCGGGAGGGATCCGATACGCAGTATTTT	CAIPMREGSDTQYF
.	TRBV4-3	.	TRBJ2-2	TGCGCCAGCAGCCAACTTCCGGGACTTGGGAACACCGGGGAGCTGTTTTTT	CASSQLPGLGNTGELFF
.	TRBV4-1	.	TRBJ1-2	TGCGCCAGCAGCCAGGGCAGAGCGGGTGGCTACACCTTC	CASSQGRAGGYTF
few	TRBV30	.	TRBJ1-1	TGTGCCTGGAGTCCCGCGAACACTGAAGCTTTCTTT	CAWSPANTEAFF
.	TRBV19	.	TRBJ1-2	TGTGCCAGTACCACAGGCTGGGATCCAGGTAGGAGAATAAATGGCTACACCTTC	CASTTGWDPGRRINGYTF